The next 6 T cell receptor beta chains were all read from a single sample in a study of PD-L1 blockade in urothelial cancer. Time point meaning: peripheral blood 6 weeks after treatment start. Libraries were prepared by immunoSEQ multiplex PCR; TCRdb keeps only in-frame clonotypes and omits some of them. The data contain about 130,000 clones, approximately 85% of them singletons. The material was PBMCs, obtained around atezolizumab (anti-PD-L1) treatment. These receptors were obtained from a man aged 45-65 years with urothelial cancer.

The chain couples TRBV6-5 to TRBJ2-7; 9 bases are a match to TRBD1. The length of the CDR3 is 14 residues. V was pared by 5 bases and J by 0 bases, with 2 bases of the junction left unmatched. Germline V gives CDR1 MNHEY, CDR2 SVGAGI. DNA for the CDR3: TGTGCCAGCAGTAGGGACAGGGACTCCTACGAGCAGTACTTC. Protein sequence: CASSRDRDSYEQYF.

CDR3 amino acids: CASSTISTGPGNTIYF. CDR3 nucleotide sequence: TGTGCCAGTAGTACCATTTCGACAGGCCCTGGAAACACCATATATTTT. The chain combines TRBV19 with TRBJ1-3; tentatively, D is TRBD1 (6 bases). The CDR3 is 16 residues long. Germline values: CDR1 LNHDA, CDR2 SQIVND (reference sequence). The V end was cut by 4 bases, the J end by 2 bases, with 15 bases between. Full variable domain (rest looked up from reference TRBV19 and TRBJ1-3): DGGITQSPKYLFRKEGQNVTLSCEQNLNHDAMYWYRQDPGQGLRLIYYSQIVNDFQKGDIAEGYSVSREKKESFPLTVTSAQKNPTAFYLCASSTISTGPGNTIYFGEGSWLTVV.

The J gene is TRBJ2-3, the V gene TRBV10-3; no firm D call. Trimming pared 6 bases from V and 2 bases from J, leaving 6 bases between. Germline V gene sequence: CDR1 ENHRY, CDR2 SYGVKD. CDR3 length: 12 amino acids. CDR3 bases: TGTGCCATCAGCCAAGCCACAGATACGCAGTATTTT. It codes for CAISQATDTQYF.

This chain links TRBV18 with TRBJ2-7, with D perhaps TRBD1 (6 bases). This CDR3 has 16 amino acids. Germline-derived CDR1 and CDR2 are KGHSH and LQKENI. Deletions cut 0 bases from V and 3 bases from J, with 15 bases between. CDR3: CASSPPTARTVYEQYF. The CDR3 DNA reads TGTGCCAGCTCACCACCTACTGCGAGGACAGTCTACGAGCAGTACTTC.

This clone has just a few counts. The chain recombines TRBV19 with TRBJ2-7; tentatively, D is TRBD2 (5 bases). V was clipped by 4 bases and J by 2 bases, with 6 bases between them. The CDR3 is made up of 12 amino acids. Germline V gene sequence: CDR1 LNHDA, CDR2 SQIVND (reference sequence). CDR3 in DNA: TGTGCCAGTAGTAGCGGGCCCTACGAGCAGTACTTC. Encoded protein: CASSSGPYEQYF.

This sequence joins TRBV28 and TRBJ2-1; weak D call: TRBD1 (5 bases). CDR1 and CDR2 (germline): MDHEN, SYDVKM. The CDR3 spans 13 residues. The germline V and J ends were trimmed by 6 bases and 3 bases, with 9 bases remaining between them. The CDR3 region is CASSRALYNEQFF. The CDR3, as DNA: TGTGCCAGCAGCAGGGCCCTCTACAATGAGCAGTTCTTC.